The clone carrying this TCR beta chain was observed a handful of times. Trimming stripped 2 bases from V and 0 bases from J, with 11 bases between. This CDR3 has 14 residues. Germline V gene data show CDR1 as SQVTM and CDR2 as ANQGSEA. This entry belongs to a study of human T cells and chemical hapten exposure. Noted time point: patch test 1, 2 weeks after DPC sensitization. Treatment defined: therapeutic diphenylcyclopropenone sensitization with weekly scalp DPC. TCRdb reprocessed the RACE reads with MiXCR, giving one entry per CDR3 protein. Among about 380,000 distinct CDR3 sequences listed, 4.8% were seen once.

This receptor was identified in a woman aged 50 to 65 with alopecia areata. Some clones in this sample may be carry-over from other donors' samples. The V and J genes are TRBV29-1 and TRBJ2-7; possible D gene TRBD2, 6 bases. The sequenced sample was whole blood, obtained in connection with sensitization to the hapten diphenylcyclopropenone (DPC). The CDR3 DNA sequence: TGCAGCGTTGAATGGGCGGGACCCTCCTACGAGCAGTACTTC. Translating it yields CSVEWAGPSYEQYF.